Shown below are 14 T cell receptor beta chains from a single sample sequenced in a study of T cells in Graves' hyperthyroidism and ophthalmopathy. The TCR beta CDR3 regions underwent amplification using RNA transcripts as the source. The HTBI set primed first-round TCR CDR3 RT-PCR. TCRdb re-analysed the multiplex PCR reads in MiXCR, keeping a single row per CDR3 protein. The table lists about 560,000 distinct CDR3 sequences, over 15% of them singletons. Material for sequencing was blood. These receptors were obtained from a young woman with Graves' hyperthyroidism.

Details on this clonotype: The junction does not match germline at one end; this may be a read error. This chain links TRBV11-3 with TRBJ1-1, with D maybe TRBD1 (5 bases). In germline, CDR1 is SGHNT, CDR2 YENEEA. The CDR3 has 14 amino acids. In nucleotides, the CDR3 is TGTGCCGGCAGCTTCGGCAGGGTAGGGACTGAAGCTTTCTTT. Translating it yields CAGSFGRVGTEAFF.

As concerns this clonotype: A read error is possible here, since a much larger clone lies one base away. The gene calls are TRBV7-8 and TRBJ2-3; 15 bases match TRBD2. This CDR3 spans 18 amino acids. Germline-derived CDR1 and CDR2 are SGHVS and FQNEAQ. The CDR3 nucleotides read TGTACCAGCAGCTCGCGGACTAGCGGGGGGGCCGGCACAGATACGCAGTATTTT. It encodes CTSSSRTSGGAGTDTQYF.

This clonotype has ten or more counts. The CDR3 nucleotides are TGTGCCAGCAGCTTTTCAGGGGGCGGCAAGGGCTACACCTTC. Amino acid sequence: CASSFSGGGKGYTF. The rearrangement links TRBV7-2 to TRBJ1-2, with TRBD1 matching 8 bases. Trimming removed 3 bases from V and 8 bases from J; junction bases left unmatched: 8. This CDR3 is built from 14 residues. Germline V gene sequence: CDR1 SGHTA, CDR2 FQGNSA.

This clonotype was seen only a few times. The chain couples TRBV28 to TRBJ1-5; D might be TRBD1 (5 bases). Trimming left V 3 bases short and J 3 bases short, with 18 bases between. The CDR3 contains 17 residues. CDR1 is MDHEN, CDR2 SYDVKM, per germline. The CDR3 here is CASSFNRPPSHNQPQHF. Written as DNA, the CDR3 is TGTGCCAGCAGTTTCAACAGGCCCCCCTCCCACAATCAGCCCCAGCATTTT.

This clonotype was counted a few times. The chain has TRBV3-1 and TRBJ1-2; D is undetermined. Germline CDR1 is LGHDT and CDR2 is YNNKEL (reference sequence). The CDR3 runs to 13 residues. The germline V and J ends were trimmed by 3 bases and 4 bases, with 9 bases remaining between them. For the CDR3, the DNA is TGTGCCAGCAGCCACGGGCAGGTCTATGGCTACACCTTC. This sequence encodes CASSHGQVYGYTF.

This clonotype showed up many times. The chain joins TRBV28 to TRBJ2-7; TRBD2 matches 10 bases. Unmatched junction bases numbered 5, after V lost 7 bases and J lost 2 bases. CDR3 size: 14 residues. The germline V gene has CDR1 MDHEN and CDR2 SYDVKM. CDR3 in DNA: TGTGCCAGCACCCCCGGGACTAGCGCCTACGAGCAGTACTTC. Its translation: CASTPGTSAYEQYF.

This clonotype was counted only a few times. This CDR3 reads CASSVGGSRADTQYF. As DNA, the CDR3 is TGTGCCAGCAGCGTAGGGGGGAGTAGGGCAGATACGCAGTATTTT. This chain uses TRBV9 with TRBJ2-3; either TRBD1 or TRBD2 may fit D (5 bases each). The CDR3 totals 15 residues. From germline, CDR1 is SGDLS and CDR2 YYNGEE. V was trimmed by 0 bases and J by 4 bases, leaving 12 bases between them.

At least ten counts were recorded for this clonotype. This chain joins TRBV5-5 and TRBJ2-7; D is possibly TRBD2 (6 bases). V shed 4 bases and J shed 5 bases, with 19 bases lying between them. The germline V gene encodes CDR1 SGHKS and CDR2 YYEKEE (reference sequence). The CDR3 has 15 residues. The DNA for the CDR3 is TGTGCCAGCAGCGGGGGGATGAAGGGGCTGCACGAGCAGTACTTC. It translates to CASSGGMKGLHEQYF.

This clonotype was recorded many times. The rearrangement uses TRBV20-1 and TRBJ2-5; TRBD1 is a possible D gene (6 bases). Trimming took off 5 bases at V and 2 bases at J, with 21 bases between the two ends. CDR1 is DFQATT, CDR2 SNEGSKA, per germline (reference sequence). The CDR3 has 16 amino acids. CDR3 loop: CSAPETGGLDQETQYF. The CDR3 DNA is TGCAGTGCTCCTGAGACAGGCGGGTTGGATCAAGAGACCCAGTACTTC.

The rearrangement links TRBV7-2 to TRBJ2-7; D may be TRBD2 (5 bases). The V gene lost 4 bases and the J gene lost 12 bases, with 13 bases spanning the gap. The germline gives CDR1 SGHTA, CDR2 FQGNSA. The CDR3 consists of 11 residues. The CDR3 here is CASSSGLAPYF. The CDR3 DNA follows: TGTGCCAGCAGCTCAGGACTGGCGCCGTACTTC.

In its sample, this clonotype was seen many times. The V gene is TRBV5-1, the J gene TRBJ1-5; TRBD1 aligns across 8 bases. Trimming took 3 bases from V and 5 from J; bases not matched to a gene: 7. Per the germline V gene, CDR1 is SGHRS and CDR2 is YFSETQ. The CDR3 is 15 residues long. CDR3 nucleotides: TGCGCCAGCAGCTGGACAGGGTCGGTGGATCAGCCCCAGCATTTT. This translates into CASSWTGSVDQPQHF.

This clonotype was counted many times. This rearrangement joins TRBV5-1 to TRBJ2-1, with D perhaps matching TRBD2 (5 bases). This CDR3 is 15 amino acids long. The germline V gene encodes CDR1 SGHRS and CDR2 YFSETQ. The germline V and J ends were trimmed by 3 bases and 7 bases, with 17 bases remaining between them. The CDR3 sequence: CASSSQTGNLNEQFF. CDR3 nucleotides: TGCGCCAGCAGCTCCCAAACCGGGAACCTGAATGAGCAGTTCTTC.

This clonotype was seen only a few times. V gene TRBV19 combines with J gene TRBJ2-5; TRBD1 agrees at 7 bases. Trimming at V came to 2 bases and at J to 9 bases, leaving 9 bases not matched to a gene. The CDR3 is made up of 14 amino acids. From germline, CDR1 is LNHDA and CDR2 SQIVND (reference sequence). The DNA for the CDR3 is TGTGCCAGTAGTATATCAAGGGCTCAGGGGGCCCAGTACTTC. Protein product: CASSISRAQGAQYF.

CDR3 sequence reads: CASSTSGALGGYTF. The CDR3 DNA sequence: TGTGCCAGCAGTACTTCCGGGGCCCTCGGTGGCTACACCTTC. The V gene is TRBV28, the J gene TRBJ1-2, with a tentative D call TRBD1 (5 bases). Trimming removed 5 bases from V and 7 bases from J, with 17 bases in between. Germline assignment: CDR1 MDHEN and CDR2 SYDVKM. The CDR3 has 14 amino acids.